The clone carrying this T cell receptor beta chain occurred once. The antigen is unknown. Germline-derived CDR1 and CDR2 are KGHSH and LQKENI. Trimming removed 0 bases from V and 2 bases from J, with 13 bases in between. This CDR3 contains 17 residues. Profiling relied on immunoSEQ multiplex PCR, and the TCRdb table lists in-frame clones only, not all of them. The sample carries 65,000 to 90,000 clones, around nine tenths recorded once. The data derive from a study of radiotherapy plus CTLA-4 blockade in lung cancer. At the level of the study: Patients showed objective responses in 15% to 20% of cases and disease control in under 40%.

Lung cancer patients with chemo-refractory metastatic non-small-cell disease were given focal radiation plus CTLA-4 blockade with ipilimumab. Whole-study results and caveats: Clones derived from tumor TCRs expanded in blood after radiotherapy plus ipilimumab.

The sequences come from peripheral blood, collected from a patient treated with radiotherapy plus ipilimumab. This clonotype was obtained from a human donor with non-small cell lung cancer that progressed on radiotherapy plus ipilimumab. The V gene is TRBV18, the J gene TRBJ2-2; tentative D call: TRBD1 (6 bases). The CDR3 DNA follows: TGTGCCAGCTCACCACCCGCACCGGGACAAAACACCGGGGAGCTGTTTTTT. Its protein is CASSPPAPGQNTGELFF.